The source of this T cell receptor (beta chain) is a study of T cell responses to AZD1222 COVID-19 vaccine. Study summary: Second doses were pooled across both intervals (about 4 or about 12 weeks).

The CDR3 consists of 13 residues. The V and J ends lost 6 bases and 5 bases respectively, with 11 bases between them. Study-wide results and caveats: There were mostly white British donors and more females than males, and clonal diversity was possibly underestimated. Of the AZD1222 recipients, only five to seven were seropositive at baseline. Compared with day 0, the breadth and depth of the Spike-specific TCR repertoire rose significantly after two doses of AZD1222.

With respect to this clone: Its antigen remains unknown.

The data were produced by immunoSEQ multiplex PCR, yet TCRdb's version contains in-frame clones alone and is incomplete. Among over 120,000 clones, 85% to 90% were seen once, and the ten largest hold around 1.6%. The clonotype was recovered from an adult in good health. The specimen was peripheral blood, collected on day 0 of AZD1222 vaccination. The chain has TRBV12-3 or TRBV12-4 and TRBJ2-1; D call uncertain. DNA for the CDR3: TGTGCCAGCAGCTTCAGTCTGAACAATGAGCAGTTCTTC. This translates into CASSFSLNNEQFF.